The clone carrying this TCR beta chain was counted only a few times. Its antigen is not known. These data belong to a study of T cell repertoires in cytomegalovirus infection. As for the study in general: CMV infection and matching HLA type were both indicated by public TCR beta signatures. Study-level results: It was HLA-C-restricted CMV-specific TCR beta clonotypes that dominated the response ex vivo. The cumulative frequency of public TCR beta families distinguished individuals who carried CMV together with the relevant HLA.

TCRdb redid the calling of the reads with MiXCR, one entry per CDR3 protein. The sample gives some 680,000 distinct CDR3 sequences, roughly 36% of which show up once; under 3% is in the top ten. Trimming took 8 bases from V and 4 from J, leaving 14 bases between them. Germline V gene lookup returns CDR1 MNHEY and CDR2 SMNVEV (reference sequence). There are 13 residues in the CDR3. This receptor was obtained from a human donor in good health (CMV status not recorded). Some clones in this sample may be carry-over from other donors' samples. The V and J genes are TRBV27 and TRBJ1-1, with D possibly TRBD1 on 5 matching bases. Input material: PBMCs. The CDR3 nucleotides read TGTGCCAGCTGGCAGGGCTCTACCACTGAAGCTTTCTTT. Amino acids: CASWQGSTTEAFF.